Each of the 27 T cell receptor beta chains below was sequenced from the same sample in a study of response to subunit inactivated influenza vaccine. A single record per CDR3 protein comes from TCRdb applying MiXCR to the RT-PCR reads. The sample carries around 650,000 distinct CDR3 sequences, less than 20% recorded once. The material was PBMCs from blood, obtained about 13 days after vaccination. The receptor source for this set is a man aged 50-60 years who received an inactivated influenza vaccine.

This clonotype has a handful of counts. V and J are TRBV5-1 and TRBJ2-1; 7 nucleotides align to TRBD1. Looked up from germline, CDR1 is SGHRS and CDR2 is YFSETQ. The ends lost 0 bases at V and 8 bases at J; junction bases unmatched: 2. The CDR3 has 13 residues. CDR3 DNA: TGCGCCAGCAGCTTGGGTACAGGGGATGAGCAGTTCTTC. Translating it yields CASSLGTGDEQFF.

The table lists this clonotype with a few counts. The V gene is TRBV20-1, the J gene TRBJ1-1; 11 bases agree with TRBD1. Germline CDR1 and CDR2: DFQATT and SNEGSKA (reference sequence). The CDR3 is 16 amino acids. The CDR3 region is CSTAGGTGGRNTEAFF. The CDR3 DNA is TGCAGCACCGCCGGTGGGACAGGGGGGAGGAACACTGAAGCTTTCTTT.

This clonotype was seen many times. The chain couples TRBV3-1 to TRBJ1-4, with TRBD1 matching over 7 bases. CDR1 is LGHDT and CDR2 is YNNKEL in the germline V gene (reference sequence). V gave up 3 bases and J gave up 0 bases; unmatched junction bases: 1. There are 15 residues in the CDR3. As DNA, the CDR3 is TGTGCCAGCAGCCAGGGGACAGCAACTAATGAAAAACTGTTTTTT. Protein sequence: CASSQGTATNEKLFF.

This clonotype came up a few times. This chain uses TRBV7-3 with TRBJ2-1, with D unresolved. Germline V gene data show CDR1 as SGHTA and CDR2 as FQGTGA. With 5 bases removed from V and 0 bases from J, the gap between germline ends came to 5 bases. CDR3 length equals 13 residues. Written as DNA, the CDR3 is TGTGCCAGCAGCGCGGCCTCCTACAATGAGCAGTTCTTC. Translating it yields CASSAASYNEQFF.

This chain uses TRBV3-1 with TRBJ1-2, with 7 bases that match TRBD1. Germline lookup yields CDR1 LGHDT and CDR2 YNNKEL (reference sequence). The CDR3 contains 15 residues. The V and J ends lost 0 bases and 5 bases, in that order; junction bases with no gene match: 6. DNA of the CDR3: TGTGCCAGCAGCCAAGAGCAGGGGGGGATTTATGGCTACACCTTC. Translation: CASSQEQGGIYGYTF.

This clonotype was seen more than once but under ten times. The chain is built from TRBV11-2 and TRBJ2-5; D is ambiguous. Germline CDR1 is SGHAT and CDR2 is FQNNGV. V lost 3 bases and J 0 bases, leaving 20 bases between the germline ends. The CDR3 is made up of 18 amino acids. The CDR3 nucleotides are TGTGCCAGCAGCTTTGGGGATTGGGCGGAGCAATACCAAGAGACCCAGTACTTC. Translation gives CASSFGDWAEQYQETQYF.

There are a few counts of this clonotype. DNA for the CDR3: TGTGCCAGCAGTAAGGGACTAGCCTTCGGGACCCAGTACTTC. It codes for CASSKGLAFGTQYF. The chain carries TRBV6-1 and TRBJ2-5; 9 positions agree with TRBD2. Germline V gives CDR1 MNHNS, CDR2 SASEGT. Trimming took 5 bases from V and 7 from J; bases not matched to a gene: 8. The CDR3 spans 14 residues.

V usage is TRBV6-2 or TRBV6-3 and J usage is TRBJ1-5, with a weak D call TRBD1 (6 bases). The CDR3 contains 14 residues. The V gene lost 6 bases and the J gene lost 4 bases, with 13 bases spanning the gap. The germline V gene encodes CDR1 MNHEY and CDR2 SVGEGT. CDR3 sequence reads: CASSYRVSNQPQHF. The CDR3 bases are TGTGCCAGCAGCTACAGGGTTTCGAATCAGCCCCAGCATTTT.

V is TRBV12-3 or TRBV12-4 and J is TRBJ1-2; D is unclear. The CDR3 consists of 12 residues. Between the trimmed V and J ends, which lost 4 bases and 2 bases, there was a span of 5 bases. This chain's CDR3 is CASSSENYGYTF. The CDR3 DNA reads TGTGCCAGCAGTTCGGAAAACTATGGCTACACCTTC.

This clonotype was seen only a few times. The V call is TRBV7-2, the J call TRBJ2-3; 12 bases line up with TRBD2. Unmatched junction bases numbered 9, after V lost 7 bases and J lost 4 bases. The CDR3 consists of 16 residues. CDR1 SGHTA and CDR2 FQGNSA come from the germline V gene. The CDR3 DNA reads TGTGCCAGCAACCTCCTAGCGGGGGGGCTTCCAGATACGCAGTATTTT. Residues: CASNLLAGGLPDTQYF.

This clonotype was seen a handful of times. The chain employs TRBV15 and TRBJ2-7; 8 nucleotides line up with TRBD1. Per the germline V gene, CDR1 is LNHNV and CDR2 is YYDKDF (reference sequence). Trimming removed 0 bases from V and 6 bases from J; junction bases left unmatched: 7. The CDR3 runs to 15 residues. CDR3 DNA sequence: TGTGCCACCAGCAGAGATGGACAGGGTTACGGCGAGCAGTACTTC. It encodes CATSRDGQGYGEQYF.

This clonotype showed up just a few times. The chain combines TRBV12-3 or TRBV12-4 with TRBJ2-3; unclear D gene. The CDR3 is 14 amino acids. Trimming removed 7 bases at V and 0 bases at J, with 11 bases between. CDR3: CASKGVRSTDTQYF. For the CDR3, the DNA is TGTGCCAGCAAGGGCGTAAGAAGCACAGATACGCAGTATTTT.

This clonotype was picked up a small number of times. The genes are TRBV12-3 or TRBV12-4 and TRBJ2-7; tentatively, D is TRBD2 (6 bases). V lost 1 base to trimming and J lost 5 bases, with 15 bases between them. The CDR3 sequence is 15 residues long. CDR3 sequence (DNA): TGTGCCAGCAGTTTAGATAGGGAGGTCCTCAACGAGCAGTACTTC. Amino acid sequence: CASSLDREVLNEQYF.

The chain employs TRBV10-3 and TRBJ2-2, with 7 bases lining up with TRBD1. CDR3 length equals 14 residues. The junction had 4 bases not matched to a gene; V was cut back by 5 bases and J by 4 bases. Germline CDR1 reads ENHRY; CDR2 reads SYGVKD. The DNA for the CDR3 is TGTGCCATCAGTTCTGGGACAGTCACCGGGGAGCTGTTTTTT. It translates to CAISSGTVTGELFF.

This clonotype was observed a few times. J is TRBJ2-2 and V is TRBV6-4; D perhaps matches TRBD1 (6 bases). Trimming removed 3 bases from V and 7 bases from J, with 12 bases in between. The CDR3 is made up of 14 amino acids. The germline V gene encodes CDR1 MRHNA and CDR2 SNTAGT. The CDR3 is CASSEDRFFGELFF. The CDR3 nucleotides read TGTGCCAGCAGTGAAGACAGGTTTTTCGGGGAGCTGTTTTTT.

In this sample, this clonotype turned up a few times. This sequence joins TRBV5-1 and TRBJ1-6; D is unresolved. The V and J ends lost 4 bases and 10 bases respectively, with 12 bases between them. CDR3 length: 13 residues. Germline values: CDR1 SGHRS, CDR2 YFSETQ. CDR3 DNA sequence: TGCGCCAGCAGCGAGGCGGAGGAGTCACCCCTCCACTTT. Translating it yields CASSEAEESPLHF.

The chain combines TRBV29-1 with TRBJ2-2; D call uncertain. Germline lookup yields CDR1 SQVTM and CDR2 ANQGSEA. V was shortened by 4 bases and J by 2 bases, with 5 bases between the two germline ends. This CDR3 has 12 amino acids. The CDR3 sequence: CSVGSNTGELFF. The CDR3 DNA follows: TGCAGCGTTGGCAGCAACACCGGGGAGCTGTTTTTT.

There are a few counts of this clonotype. V is TRBV20-1 and J is TRBJ2-5; D is unresolved. V lost 6 bases to trimming and J lost 4 bases, with 6 bases between them. CDR1 and CDR2 (germline): DFQATT, SNEGSKA (reference sequence). This CDR3 region has 10 residues. As DNA, the CDR3 is TGCAGTGCGGTTAGAGAGACCCAGTACTTC. It codes for CSAVRETQYF.

This clonotype appeared many times. The genes are TRBV12-3 or TRBV12-4 and TRBJ1-1; D is perhaps TRBD1 (5 bases). Between the trimmed V and J ends, which lost 1 base and 0 bases, there was a span of 9 bases. CDR3 length equals 15 residues. This CDR3 reads CASSLGQFLNTEAFF. As DNA, the CDR3 is TGTGCCAGCAGTTTAGGACAGTTCTTGAACACTGAAGCTTTCTTT.

This clonotype was observed a few times. The chain couples TRBV20-1 to TRBJ2-1, with 7 positions matching TRBD2. Trimming at V came to 7 bases and at J to 0 bases, leaving 21 bases not matched to a gene. Germline V lookup: CDR1 DFQATT, CDR2 SNEGSKA (reference sequence). The CDR3 runs 19 residues. The CDR3 DNA reads TGCAGTGTCCCTGGCGGGCTAGCGGCACCCCATAGCTCCTACAATGAGCAGTTCTTC. Its protein is CSVPGGLAAPHSSYNEQFF.

This chain connects TRBV6-6 to TRBJ2-3, with 8 positions matching TRBD1. The CDR3 is made up of 13 amino acids. Trimming cost V 9 bases and J 2 bases; bases outside gene matches: 4. The germline gives CDR1 MNHNY, CDR2 SVGAGI (reference sequence). The DNA for the CDR3 is TGTGCCAGTCGACAGGGGATCACAGATACGCAGTATTTT. It translates to CASRQGITDTQYF.

This clonotype was picked up a small number of times. The rearrangement uses TRBV7-9 and TRBJ2-1; the match to TRBD2 covers 9 bases. Germline CDR1 and CDR2: SEHNR and FQNEAQ (reference sequence). CDR3 length: 16 residues. The V gene end was trimmed by 0 bases and the J gene end by 4 bases; junction bases not matched to a gene: 4. The chain's CDR3 is CASSLAASGVYNEQFF. DNA for the CDR3: TGTGCCAGCAGCTTAGCGGCTAGCGGGGTTTACAATGAGCAGTTCTTC.

This sequence joins TRBV18 and TRBJ1-1; perhaps TRBD1 as D (6 bases). V dropped 5 bases and J dropped 5 bases, with 12 bases sitting between them. From germline, CDR1 is KGHSH and CDR2 LQKENI. The CDR3 runs 13 residues. This CDR3 reads CASSTGMGTEAFF. CDR3 nucleotide sequence: TGTGCCAGCTCAACAGGGATGGGTACTGAAGCTTTCTTT.

This chain uses TRBV6-6 with TRBJ1-5, with a tentative D call TRBD1 (5 bases). V was clipped by 11 bases and J by 2 bases, with 10 bases between them. Germline-derived CDR1 and CDR2 are MNHNY and SVGAGI (reference sequence). The CDR3 covers 12 residues. CDR3 nucleotides: TGTGCCGTGGGAGGGGGCAATCAGCCCCAGCATTTT. It is translated as CAVGGGNQPQHF.

This clonotype has only a few counts. V usage is TRBV28 and J usage is TRBJ2-3; the D is unclear. Germline-derived CDR1 and CDR2 are MDHEN and SYDVKM. V was shortened by 6 bases and J by 2 bases, with 9 bases between the two germline ends. CDR3 size: 13 residues. CDR3 bases: TGTGCCAGCAGAGGACGCTTCACAGATACGCAGTATTTT. Translation gives CASRGRFTDTQYF.

Only a few counts were recorded for this clonotype. The V call is TRBV5-1, the J call TRBJ2-7; 7 bases are a match to TRBD2. There are 15 residues in the CDR3. V dropped 4 bases and J dropped 0; count of bases not matched to a gene: 7. Germline V gene data show CDR1 as SGHRS and CDR2 as YFSETQ. The CDR3: CASSRGGPSSYEQYF. The CDR3 region has the DNA TGCGCCAGCAGCCGCGGGGGTCCAAGCTCCTACGAGCAGTACTTC.

This clonotype was observed many times. V usage is TRBV5-1 and J usage is TRBJ2-1; D may match TRBD1 or TRBD2 (6 bases each). Germline-derived CDR1 and CDR2 are SGHRS and YFSETQ. The CDR3 length is 15 residues. Trimming shortened V by 0 bases and J by 1 base, and 8 bases separated the two germline ends. The CDR3 DNA reads TGCGCCAGCAGCTTGGGCGGGACATCCTACAATGAGCAGTTCTTC. It is translated as CASSLGGTSYNEQFF.